What follows are 25 T cell receptor beta chains derived from one specimen sequenced in a study of shared clonotypes between healthy human individuals. The protocol was immunoSEQ multiplex PCR, while the TCRdb copy is restricted to in-frame clones and leaves out a portion. The sample yields some 2,000,000 clones, roughly 96% seen once. Sequences were obtained from naive CD4+ T cells sorted from blood. Regarding subset: CD45RA+ positively selected. Receptors originate from a man between 18 and 29 years old in good health.

The chain couples TRBV11-3 to TRBJ2-2, with 8 positions matching TRBD2. Trimming removed 1 base from V and 4 bases from J; junction bases left unmatched: 5. The germline gives CDR1 SGHNT, CDR2 YENEEA. This CDR3 is built from 16 residues. CDR3 in amino acids: CASSLVVGRATGELFF. For the CDR3, the DNA is TGTGCCAGCAGCTTAGTAGTCGGGAGGGCCACCGGGGAGCTGTTTTTT. The complete variable domain, with remaining parts taken from reference TRBV11-3 and TRBJ2-2, reads EAGVVQSPRYKIIEKKQPVAFWCNPISGHNTLYWYLQNLGQGPELLIRYENEEAVDDSQLPKDRFSAERLKGVDSTLKIQPAELGDSAVYLCASSLVVGRATGELFFGEGSRLTVL.

This chain links TRBV29-1 with TRBJ2-2; tentative D call: TRBD2 (5 bases). The CDR3 spans 12 residues. Germline loops: CDR1 SQVTM, CDR2 ANQGSEA. The CDR3 spells CRGSLNTGELFF. The CDR3 DNA follows: TGCAGGGGGAGTTTGAACACCGGGGAGCTGTTTTTT.

This clone was seen once. V gene TRBV4-1 combines with J gene TRBJ2-3; 7 nucleotides agree with TRBD1. Germline trimming cut 3 bases from V and 2 bases from J; bases unmatched to any gene: 5. CDR1 is MGHRA and CDR2 is YSYEKL in the germline V gene. The length of the CDR3 is 15 residues. The CDR3 loop is CASSHPGQITDTQYF. CDR3 bases: TGCGCCAGCAGCCATCCGGGACAGATCACAGATACGCAGTATTTT.

The rearrangement uses TRBV21-1 and TRBJ2-2; TRBD2, the table's D call, lacks a check against the DNA. TRBV21-1 is termed a pseudogene. This CDR3 spans 17 amino acids. The CDR3 spells CASEANMASVLTGELFF. The CDR3 DNA is TGTGCCAGCGAAGCAAATATGGCTAGCGTACTCACCGGGGAGCTGTTTTTT.

This rearrangement joins TRBV30 to TRBJ2-5; 8 bases are shared with TRBD1. The CDR3 contains 12 residues. V lost 7 bases and J lost 5; bases outside the gene matches: 6. Germline V gives CDR1 GTSNPN, CDR2 SVGIG (reference sequence). CDR3 coding DNA: TGTGCCTCCGCAGGGGGCGGGGAGACCCAGTACTTC. This gives the protein CASAGGGETQYF.

The V gene is TRBV7-2, the J gene TRBJ1-1; a weak D match, TRBD1 (6 bases). V was pared by 5 bases and J by 5 bases, with 15 bases between. The germline V gene encodes CDR1 SGHTA and CDR2 FQGNSA. The CDR3 length is 14 residues. The CDR3 nucleotides are TGTGCCAGCAGCAATTACAGGGAGACGACTGAAGCTTTCTTT. Encoded protein: CASSNYRETTEAFF. Looking up the rest from reference TRBV7-2 and TRBJ1-1 gives the full variable domain: GAGVSQSPSNKVTEKGKDVELRCDPISGHTALYWYRQSLGQGLEFLIYFQGNSAPDKSGLPSDRFSAERTGGSVSTLTIQRTQQEDSAVYLCASSNYRETTEAFFGQGTRLTVV.

This chain connects TRBV28 to TRBJ1-5, with D perhaps TRBD1 (5 bases). V gave up 7 bases and J gave up 7 bases, with 20 bases separating them. The CDR3 loop spans 15 amino acids. CDR1 is MDHEN, CDR2 SYDVKM, per germline. The CDR3 DNA follows: TGTGCCAGCACCCAAGGTAGGCAGGGCCGGCAGCCCCAGCATTTT. As protein: CASTQGRQGRQPQHF.

This rearrangement joins TRBV2 to TRBJ2-7; 7 nucleotides line up with TRBD1. CDR1 and CDR2 (germline): SNHLY, FYNNEI. The CDR3 has 13 amino acids. V lost 10 bases, J lost 2 bases, and 8 bases stayed unmatched. The CDR3 loop reads CATRQGGAYEQYF. DNA for the CDR3: TGTGCCACCAGACAGGGTGGGGCCTACGAGCAGTACTTC.

This chain joins TRBV6-5 and TRBJ1-1, with D uncertain. The CDR3 runs 12 residues. Trimming removed 6 bases at V and 5 bases at J, with 10 bases between. Germline V gene data show CDR1 as MNHEY and CDR2 as SVGAGI. The CDR3 region is CASSSSGTEAFF. In DNA, the CDR3 is TGTGCCAGCAGCTCCTCGGGGACTGAAGCTTTCTTT.

The chain carries TRBV5-1 and TRBJ1-6; 8 bases agree with TRBD1. V gave up 4 bases and J gave up 9 bases; unmatched junction bases: 9. The CDR3 loop spans 15 amino acids. Germline assignment: CDR1 SGHRS and CDR2 YFSETQ. Written as DNA, the CDR3 is TGCGCCAGCAGCGCTCACCCCGGGACAGGTTCACCCCTCCACTTT. It specifies CASSAHPGTGSPLHF. Full variable domain (outside the CDR3, taken from reference TRBV5-1 and TRBJ1-6): KAGVTQTPRYLIKTRGQQVTLSCSPISGHRSVSWYQQTPGQGLQFLFEYFSETQRNKGNFPGRFSGRQFSNSRSEMNVSTLELGDSALYLCASSAHPGTGSPLHFGNGTRLTVT.

The rearrangement uses TRBV7-9 and TRBJ1-1; a possible D gene is TRBD1 (5 bases). Trimming removed 5 bases at V and 4 bases at J, with 23 bases between. Germline V lookup: CDR1 SEHNR, CDR2 FQNEAQ (reference sequence). This CDR3 has 17 residues. This CDR3 is CASSPKPGSPWATEAFF. As DNA, the CDR3 is TGTGCCAGCAGCCCAAAGCCAGGGAGCCCCTGGGCCACTGAAGCTTTCTTT.

This chain joins TRBV30 and TRBJ1-3, with unresolved D. CDR1 and CDR2 from the germline V gene are GTSNPN and SVGIG (reference sequence). The CDR3 runs 10 residues. The CDR3 sequence is CASGPHTIYF. CDR3 sequence (DNA): TGTGCATCCGGGCCTCACACCATATATTTT.

As for this clone: This CDR3 is also generated by other DNA sequences in the sample. The chain couples TRBV5-1 to TRBJ2-5; no reliable D call. V was clipped by 2 bases and J by 1 base, with 6 bases between them. The CDR3 has 13 residues. The germline V gene has CDR1 SGHRS and CDR2 YFSETQ. The CDR3 sequence is CASSFSLQETQYF. The CDR3 bases are TGCGCCAGCAGCTTCTCCCTCCAAGAGACCCAGTACTTC.

This chain links TRBV4-1 with TRBJ2-1, with TRBD1 identical over 7 bases. This CDR3 is 18 amino acids long. Germline V CDR1 and CDR2: MGHRA, YSYEKL. Trimming at V came to 0 bases and at J to 1 base, leaving 9 bases not matched to a gene. CDR3 region: CASSQERLAGGSYNEQFF. CDR3 bases: TGCGCCAGCAGCCAAGAACGGCTGGCAGGGGGATCCTACAATGAGCAGTTCTTC.

The rearrangement links TRBV6-1 to TRBJ2-3; TRBD2 might be the D (6 bases). The germline V gene encodes CDR1 MNHNS and CDR2 SASEGT. Deletions cut 6 bases from V and 5 bases from J, with 12 bases between. The CDR3 totals 13 residues. Written as DNA, the CDR3 is TGTGCCAGCAGGGTGGGGGGTGGAGATACGCAGTATTTT. The encoded protein is CASRVGGGDTQYF.

About this clone: Its ends do not fully match the called genes, so a read error is possible. The chain is built from TRBV12-5 and TRBJ2-2, with TRBD2 identical over 7 bases. This CDR3 contains 13 residues. From germline, CDR1 is LGHNT and CDR2 FRNRAP. The CDR3 bases are TGTGCTAGTGTTGGGACTAACAGCGGGGAGCTGTTTTTT. Translated, it gives CASVGTNSGELFF.

The rearrangement uses TRBV10-1 and TRBJ2-1, with TRBD2 matching 8 bases. Per the germline V gene, CDR1 is WNHNN and CDR2 is SYGVQD (reference sequence). CDR3 length: 18 amino acids. V shed 0 bases and J 0 bases; nucleotides not matched to a gene: 7. For the CDR3, the DNA is TGCGCCAGCAGTGAGTCGACTAGCGCTGCACTCTCCTACAATGAGCAGTTCTTC. Translation: CASSESTSAALSYNEQFF.

V and J are TRBV9 and TRBJ2-7, with D perhaps TRBD1 or TRBD2 (5 bases each). Germline-derived CDR1 and CDR2 are SGDLS and YYNGEE. This CDR3 region has 14 residues. V gave up 3 bases and J gave up 7 bases, with 17 bases separating them. The CDR3 is CASSELSGTGEQYF. In nucleotides, the CDR3 is TGTGCCAGCAGCGAACTTTCAGGGACGGGGGAGCAGTACTTC.

The chain carries TRBV5-6 and TRBJ1-5, with D unclear. Between the trimmed V and J ends, which lost 4 bases and 1 base, there was a span of 12 bases. This CDR3 region has 15 residues. In germline, CDR1 is SGHDT, CDR2 YYEEEE. The CDR3 loop is CASSLGPRSNQPQHF. CDR3 nucleotide sequence: TGTGCCAGCAGCCTAGGGCCCCGCAGCAATCAGCCCCAGCATTTT.

The chain recombines TRBV28 with TRBJ2-1; 7 nucleotides align to TRBD2. This CDR3 comprises 14 residues. After removal of 2 bases from V and 6 bases from J, the junction contained 4 bases not matched to a gene. CDR1 and CDR2 (germline): MDHEN, SYDVKM. The CDR3 loop is CASSLGGSFNEQFF. CDR3 nucleotides: TGTGCCAGCAGTTTAGGCGGGAGTTTCAATGAGCAGTTCTTC.

The genes are TRBV5-6 and TRBJ2-5; 7 bases agree with TRBD2. The CDR3 extends over 16 amino acids. The germline CDR1 and CDR2 sequences are SGHDT and YYEEEE. Losses at the gene ends were 3 bases for V and 5 bases for J; bases not matched to a gene: 13. The CDR3 coding sequence is TGTGCCAGCAGCTCGGGGGTCACTTGGGGAGGGGAGACCCAGTACTTC. This codes for CASSSGVTWGGETQYF. Supplemented by reference TRBV5-6 and TRBJ2-5, the full variable domain reads DAGVTQSPTHLIKTRGQQVTLRCSPKSGHDTVSWYQQALGQGPQFIFQYYEEEERQRGNFPDRFSGHQFPNYSSELNVNALLLGDSALYLCASSSGVTWGGETQYFGPGTRLLVL.

V and J are TRBV4-1 and TRBJ1-4; a possible D gene is TRBD1 (5 bases). The CDR3 sequence is 13 residues long. The germline CDR1 and CDR2 sequences are MGHRA and YSYEKL. Trimming shortened V by 8 bases and J by 4 bases, and 11 bases separated the two germline ends. The CDR3 region is CASCRQLNEKLFF. The DNA of the CDR3 is TGCGCCAGCTGTCGACAGCTTAATGAAAAACTGTTTTTT.

The rearrangement uses TRBV28 and TRBJ1-5; perhaps TRBD1 as D (6 bases). Trimming removed 6 bases from V and 6 bases from J, with 12 bases in between. CDR1 and CDR2 from the germline V gene are MDHEN and SYDVKM. The CDR3 covers 13 residues. The CDR3 DNA follows: TGTGCCAGCAGACCCCAGGGGATTCAGCCCCAGCATTTT. Protein sequence: CASRPQGIQPQHF. The full variable domain, its missing parts supplied by reference TRBV28 and TRBJ1-5, is DVKVTQSSRYLVKRTGEKVFLECVQDMDHENMFWYRQDPGLGLRLIYFSYDVKMKEKGDIPEGYSVSREKKERFSLILESASTNQTSMYLCASRPQGIQPQHFGDGTRLSIL.

The V and J genes are TRBV5-1 and TRBJ2-2; D call uncertain. The germline gives CDR1 SGHRS, CDR2 YFSETQ. CDR3 length: 13 amino acids. Trimming pared 4 bases from V and 3 bases from J, leaving 7 bases between. CDR3 sequence (DNA): TGCGCCAGCAGCCCCACTTACACCGGGGAGCTGTTTTTT. Translating gives CASSPTYTGELFF.

The chain joins TRBV10-1 to TRBJ2-1; D not certain. The V gene lost 3 bases and the J gene lost 12 bases, with 21 bases spanning the gap. The CDR3 runs 15 residues. Germline CDR1 is WNHNN and CDR2 is SYGVQD (reference sequence). CDR3 bases: TGCGCCAGCAGTGACTCTGCGGCCCTCCTTGGTCGGCAGTTCTTC. Translated: CASSDSAALLGRQFF.